This TCR beta chain is from a study of CD8+CD57+ T cells in acquired aplastic anemia. Genomic DNA, serving as template, underwent TCR beta VDJ and CDR3 profiling. TCRdb redid the calling of the reads with MiXCR, one entry per CDR3 protein. This sample has 200,000 to 250,000 distinct CDR3 sequences, with over 60% found just once. The CDR3 length is 14 residues. Deletions cut 5 bases from V and 9 bases from J, with 17 bases between. Germline CDR1 is SGHTA and CDR2 is FQGNSA. The chain employs TRBV7-2 and TRBJ2-1, with D uncertain. Sequenced material: sorted CD4+, CD8+, or CD8+CD57+ T cells (not recorded which) from PBMCs. The clonotype originates from a human donor in good health. The CDR3 nucleotides are TGTGCCAGCAGCGCCACAGTTGTGTTTTCTGAGCAGTTCTTC. This codes for CASSATVVFSEQFF. Looking up the rest from reference TRBV7-2 and TRBJ2-1 gives the full variable domain: GAGVSQSPSNKVTEKGKDVELRCDPISGHTALYWYRQSLGQGLEFLIYFQGNSAPDKSGLPSDRFSAERTGGSVSTLTIQRTQQEDSAVYLCASSATVVFSEQFFGPGTRLTVL.